What follows are 21 T cell receptor beta chains derived from one specimen sequenced in a study of beta chain features in type 1 diabetes. Reverse transcribing all isolated RNA meant expressed TCRB transcripts were sequenced. Libraries were prepared by immunoSEQ multiplex PCR; TCRdb keeps only in-frame clonotypes and omits some of them. The sample holds 140,000 to 150,000 clones, under 60% seen once. Sequencing was performed on Tregs from blood. These TCRs come from a young man in good health.

The chain carries TRBV7-3 and TRBJ1-1, with TRBD1 matching over 7 bases. The germline V gene has CDR1 SGHTA and CDR2 FQGTGA. This CDR3 has 13 residues. J lost 6 bases, V lost 6 bases, and 7 bases had no gene match. CDR3 sequence: CASRSRQGAEAFF. The CDR3 region has the DNA TGTGCCAGCAGATCCCGACAGGGCGCTGAAGCTTTCTTT.

This chain uses TRBV5-4 with TRBJ2-5; 8 bases map to TRBD2. V was pared by 4 bases and J by 5 bases, with 7 bases of the junction left unmatched. The CDR3 covers 14 residues. Germline loops: CDR1 SGHNT, CDR2 YYREEE (reference sequence). CDR3 DNA: TGTGCCAGCAGCAACTTAGCGGGGAGGGAGACCCAGTACTTC. Residues: CASSNLAGRETQYF.

This clone was counted a few times. The genes are TRBV6-6 and TRBJ2-2; the match to TRBD2 covers 7 bases. CDR1 MNHNY and CDR2 SVGAGI come from the germline V gene (reference sequence). The CDR3 length is 14 residues. Trimming at V came to 10 bases and at J to 7 bases, leaving 12 bases not matched to a gene. CDR3 DNA: TGTGCCACCGAGACTAGCCTGCTGGGCGGGGAGCTGTTTTTT. Its protein is CATETSLLGGELFF.

This clone was picked up one time. This chain links TRBV19 with TRBJ1-1; D unclear. CDR3 size: 14 residues. Germline CDR1 is LNHDA and CDR2 is SQIVND (reference sequence). V was pared by 1 base and J by 3 bases, with 9 bases between. CDR3 residues: CASSIAWRDTEAFF. The CDR3 DNA follows: TGTGCCAGTAGTATAGCCTGGAGGGACACTGAAGCTTTCTTT.

The chain recombines TRBV9 with TRBJ1-3; a weak D match, TRBD1 (5 bases). V was shortened by 0 bases and J by 4 bases, with 5 bases between the two germline ends. The CDR3 is 13 amino acids. Germline V gives CDR1 SGDLS, CDR2 YYNGEE. CDR3 nucleotides: TGTGCCAGCAGCGTAGACAGGGGAAACACCATATATTTT. This translates into CASSVDRGNTIYF.

The V gene is TRBV10-3, the J gene TRBJ2-2; D call uncertain. V lost 7 bases and J lost 7, with 10 bases in between. Germline assignment: CDR1 ENHRY and CDR2 SYGVKD. CDR3 length: 12 residues. The CDR3 sequence is CAITAESGELFF. The DNA for the CDR3 is TGTGCCATCACTGCAGAAAGCGGGGAGCTGTTTTTT.

There are a few counts of this clone. V gene TRBV4-3 combines with J gene TRBJ2-2; 9 positions match TRBD1. The CDR3 spans 17 residues. The ends lost 1 base at V and 1 base at J; junction bases unmatched: 4. Germline CDR1 and CDR2: LGHNA and YSLEER. The DNA of the CDR3 is TGCGCCAGCAGCCAAGCGGACAGGGGATTGAACACCGGGGAGCTGTTTTTT. Its translation: CASSQADRGLNTGELFF.

The chain carries TRBV2 and TRBJ1-2; D remains unclear. There are 14 residues in the CDR3. V lost 8 bases and J lost 0, with 13 bases in between. Looked up from germline, CDR1 is SNHLY and CDR2 is FYNNEI. CDR3 sequence (DNA): TGTGCCAGCCAGAGGCAGACCTCTAACTATGGCTACACCTTC. Its translation: CASQRQTSNYGYTF.

This clone turned up a few times. The rearrangement joins TRBV27 to TRBJ1-2, with 9 positions matching TRBD1. The CDR3 covers 17 residues. Germline values: CDR1 MNHEY, CDR2 SMNVEV (reference sequence). V was pared by 0 bases and J by 5 bases, with 10 bases of the junction left unmatched. The CDR3 DNA sequence: TGTGCCAGCAGTTTATCGGGACAGGGATGGTATAGGTATGGCTACACCTTC. Encoded protein: CASSLSGQGWYRYGYTF.

The V call is TRBV29-1, the J call TRBJ2-3, with no clear D. The germline V gene encodes CDR1 SQVTM and CDR2 ANQGSEA. CDR3 length: 13 amino acids. CDR3 amino acids: CTTLLPNTDTQYF. DNA of the CDR3: TGCACCACGTTGCTCCCTAACACAGATACGCAGTATTTT.

This clone was seen a few times. The rearrangement uses TRBV7-2 and TRBJ2-3, with 15 positions matching TRBD2. With V trimmed by 5 bases and J by 3 bases, 3 bases remained unmatched. CDR3 size: 16 residues. Germline V gene sequence: CDR1 SGHTA, CDR2 FQGNSA. Written as DNA, the CDR3 is TGTGCCAGCAGCCGCGGACTAGCGGGGGGGACAGATACGCAGTATTTT. Translation gives CASSRGLAGGTDTQYF.

Remarks on this clone: The junction differs from germline at one of its ends, possibly a read error. The rearrangement joins TRBV7-7 to TRBJ1-4; D unresolved. There are 12 residues in the CDR3. CDR1 SSHAT and CDR2 FNYEAQ come from the germline V gene (reference sequence). This CDR3 reads CASSLPGGKLFF. DNA of the CDR3: TGTGCTAGCAGCCTCCCGGGTGGAAAACTGTTTTTT.

The V gene is TRBV7-9, the J gene TRBJ1-1, with D perhaps TRBD1 (5 bases). Per the germline V gene, CDR1 is SEHNR and CDR2 is FQNEAQ (reference sequence). Trimming cost V 5 bases and J 2 bases, with 12 bases left between them. The CDR3 totals 14 residues. CDR3: CASSVRQSNTEAFF. The CDR3 DNA follows: TGTGCCAGCAGCGTTCGACAGAGCAACACTGAAGCTTTCTTT.

This chain uses TRBV10-3 with TRBJ2-5; D unresolved. From germline, CDR1 is ENHRY and CDR2 SYGVKD. The CDR3 runs 14 residues. V was shortened by 2 bases and J by 1 base, with 8 bases between the two germline ends. DNA for the CDR3: TGTGCCATCAGTGAGGTCCACAGCCAAGAGACCCAGTACTTC. Translating it yields CAISEVHSQETQYF.

The gene calls are TRBV6-6 and TRBJ1-2, with 7 bases identical to TRBD1. The V segment lost 0 bases and the J segment 2 bases; nucleotides outside the gene matches: 3. Germline CDR1 and CDR2: MNHNY and SVGAGI (reference sequence). The CDR3 contains 15 residues. CDR3 residues: CASSYSNRGNYGYTF. The CDR3 region has the DNA TGTGCCAGCAGTTACTCGAACAGGGGAAACTATGGCTACACCTTC.

This chain joins TRBV5-1 and TRBJ2-2, with 7 bases lining up with TRBD1. The CDR3 has 14 amino acids. CDR1 and CDR2 from the germline V gene are SGHRS and YFSETQ. V lost 4 bases to trimming and J lost 6 bases; unmatched junction nucleotides: 6. CDR3 sequence reads: CASSPHDRAGELFF. The DNA of the CDR3 is TGCGCCAGCAGCCCCCATGACAGGGCCGGGGAGCTGTTTTTT.

The V call is TRBV7-9, the J call TRBJ2-2; a weak D match, TRBD2 (6 bases). CDR1 SEHNR and CDR2 FQNEAQ come from the germline V gene (reference sequence). V gave up 0 bases and J gave up 0 bases, with 17 bases separating them. CDR3 length: 19 amino acids. The CDR3 region has the DNA TGTGCCAGCAGCTTAGCCGTAAGGCTAGCGAGAGCGAACACCGGGGAGCTGTTTTTT. Encoded protein: CASSLAVRLARANTGELFF.

V usage is TRBV5-6 and J usage is TRBJ2-7; D is perhaps TRBD1 (6 bases). V lost 0 bases and J lost 4, with 17 bases in between. Germline CDR1 is SGHDT and CDR2 is YYEEEE. This CDR3 region has 16 residues. CDR3 nucleotide sequence: TGTGCCAGCAGCTTGGAATACACAGGGAGAAGGTACGAGCAGTACTTC. This translates into CASSLEYTGRRYEQYF.

The chain recombines TRBV7-2 with TRBJ2-1; 7 nucleotides align to TRBD1. Trimming at V came to 6 bases and at J to 4 bases, leaving 9 bases not matched to a gene. The V gene's germline CDR1 is SGHTA and CDR2 FQGNSA. CDR3 length equals 15 residues. The CDR3 protein is CASSRHRGAYNEQFF. CDR3 DNA: TGTGCCAGCAGTCGCCACAGGGGAGCGTACAATGAGCAGTTCTTC.

The rearrangement links TRBV5-6 to TRBJ2-1, with 11 bases lining up with TRBD2. Germline V gene lookup returns CDR1 SGHDT and CDR2 YYEEEE. CDR3 length: 15 amino acids. Trimming removed 5 bases from V and 8 bases from J; junction bases left unmatched: 9. DNA for the CDR3: TGTGCCAGCAGTTCTACTAGCGGGAGCATTTATGAGCAGTTCTTC. Translating it yields CASSSTSGSIYEQFF.

This clone was seen more than once but under ten times. The V and J genes are TRBV7-9 and TRBJ2-1; D possibly corresponds to TRBD2 (5 bases). Germline V gene data show CDR1 as SEHNR and CDR2 as FQNEAQ (reference sequence). V lost 4 bases and J 8 bases, leaving 21 bases between the germline ends. The CDR3 has 16 residues. CDR3 coding DNA: TGTGCCAGCAGCTCCAGAGGCCTAGCCTCCGAGGATGAGCAGTTCTTC. Protein: CASSSRGLASEDEQFF.